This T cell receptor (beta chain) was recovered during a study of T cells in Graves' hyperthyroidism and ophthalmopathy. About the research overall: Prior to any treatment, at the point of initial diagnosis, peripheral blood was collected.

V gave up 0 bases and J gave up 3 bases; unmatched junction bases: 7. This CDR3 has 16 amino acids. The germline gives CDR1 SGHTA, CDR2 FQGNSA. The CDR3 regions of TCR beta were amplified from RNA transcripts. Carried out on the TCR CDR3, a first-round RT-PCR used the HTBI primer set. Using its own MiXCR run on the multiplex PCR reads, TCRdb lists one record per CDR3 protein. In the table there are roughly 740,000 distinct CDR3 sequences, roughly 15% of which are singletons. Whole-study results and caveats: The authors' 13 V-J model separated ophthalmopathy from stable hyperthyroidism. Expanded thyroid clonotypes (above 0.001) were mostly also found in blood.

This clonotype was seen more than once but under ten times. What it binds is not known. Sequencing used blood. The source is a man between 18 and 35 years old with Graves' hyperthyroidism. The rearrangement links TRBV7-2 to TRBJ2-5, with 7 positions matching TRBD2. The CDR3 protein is CASSLASPLAEETQYF. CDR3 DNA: TGTGCCAGCAGCTTAGCTTCGCCCCTAGCGGAAGAGACCCAGTACTTC.